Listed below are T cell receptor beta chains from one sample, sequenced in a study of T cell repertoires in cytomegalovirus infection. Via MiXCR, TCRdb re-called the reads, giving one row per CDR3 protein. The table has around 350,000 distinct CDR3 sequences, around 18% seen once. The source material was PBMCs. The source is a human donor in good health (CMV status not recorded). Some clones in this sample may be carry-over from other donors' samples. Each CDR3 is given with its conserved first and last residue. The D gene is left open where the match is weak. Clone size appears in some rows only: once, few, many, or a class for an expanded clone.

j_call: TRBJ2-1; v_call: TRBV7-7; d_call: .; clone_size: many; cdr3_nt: TGTGCCAGCAGCTTAATCGAAGATCCGAATGAGCAGTTCTTC; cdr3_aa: CASSLIEDPNEQFF
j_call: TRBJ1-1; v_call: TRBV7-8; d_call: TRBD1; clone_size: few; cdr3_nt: TGTGCCACCTCGCGGACAGGGGGTACTACGAGCACTGAAGCTTTCTTT; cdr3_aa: CATSRTGGTTSTEAFF
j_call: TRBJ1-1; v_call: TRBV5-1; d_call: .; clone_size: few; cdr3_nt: TGCGCCAGCAGCTTGGGGGTCAGTGGAGCTTTCTTT; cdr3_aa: CASSLGVSGAFF
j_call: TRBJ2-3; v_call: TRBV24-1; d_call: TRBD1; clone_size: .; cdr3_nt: TGTGCCACCAGTGATCCGGGACAGGGGACAGATACGCAGTATTTT; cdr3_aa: CATSDPGQGTDTQYF
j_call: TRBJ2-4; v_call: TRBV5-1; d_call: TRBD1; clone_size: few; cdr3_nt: TGCGCCAGCAGCCCGGACAGGGGGACTAACATTCAGTACTTC; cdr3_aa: CASSPDRGTNIQYF
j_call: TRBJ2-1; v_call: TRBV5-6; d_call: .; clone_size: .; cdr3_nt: TGTGCCAGCAGCTTGACGCAGAGATTTTACAATGAGCAGTTCTTC; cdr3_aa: CASSLTQRFYNEQFF
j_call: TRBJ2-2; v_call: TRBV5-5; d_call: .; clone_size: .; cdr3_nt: TGTGCCAGCAGCCAATCGGGGTCCGGGGAGCTGTTTTTT; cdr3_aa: CASSQSGSGELFF
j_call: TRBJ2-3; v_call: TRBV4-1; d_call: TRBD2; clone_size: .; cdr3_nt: TGCGCCAGCAGCCAAGAATTTGGACTAGCGGGGGGCACAGATACGCAGTATTTT; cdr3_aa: CASSQEFGLAGGTDTQYF
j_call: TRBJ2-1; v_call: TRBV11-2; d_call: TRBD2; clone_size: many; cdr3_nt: TGTGCCAGCAGCTTGGGACGACTAGCGGAACCGATAAGCCCTCAAAATGAGCAGTTCTTC; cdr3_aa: CASSLGRLAEPISPQNEQFF
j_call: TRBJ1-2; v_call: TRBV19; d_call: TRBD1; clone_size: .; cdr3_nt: TGTGCCACCCTCCCCCGGACAGGGGCCTATGGCTACACCTTC; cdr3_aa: CATLPRTGAYGYTF
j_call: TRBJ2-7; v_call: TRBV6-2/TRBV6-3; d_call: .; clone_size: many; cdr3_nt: TGTGCCAGCAGTTACGGCGTCTCCTACGAGCAGTACTTC; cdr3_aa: CASSYGVSYEQYF
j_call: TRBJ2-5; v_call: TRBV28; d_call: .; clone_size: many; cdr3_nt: TGTGCCAGCAGCCTACAGGGCCCCAGGACCCAGTACTTC; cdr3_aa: CASSLQGPRTQYF
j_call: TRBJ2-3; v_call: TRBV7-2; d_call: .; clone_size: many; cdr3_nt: TGTGCCAGCAGCTTGGACGGCACTGGGTCTGATACGCAGTATTTT; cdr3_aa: CASSLDGTGSDTQYF
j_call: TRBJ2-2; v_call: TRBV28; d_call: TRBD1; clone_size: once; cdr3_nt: TGTGCCAGCAGTCTGGGGGACAGGGTGGCCGGGGAGCTGTTTTTT; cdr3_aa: CASSLGDRVAGELFF
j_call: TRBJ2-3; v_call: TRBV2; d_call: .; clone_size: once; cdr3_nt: TGTGCCAGCAGTGAGTTCGGGACCTCAGGGGATACGCAGTATTTT; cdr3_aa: CASSEFGTSGDTQYF
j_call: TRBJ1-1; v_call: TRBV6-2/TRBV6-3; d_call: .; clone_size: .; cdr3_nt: TGTGCCAGCACTCTACGCCGTCATCGAGGGAACACTGAAGCTTTCTTT; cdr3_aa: CASTLRRHRGNTEAFF
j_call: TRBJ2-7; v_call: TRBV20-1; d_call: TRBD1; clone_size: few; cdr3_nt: TGCAGTGCGATACAGGGGGCGCAGCCCTACGAGCAGTACTTC; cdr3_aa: CSAIQGAQPYEQYF
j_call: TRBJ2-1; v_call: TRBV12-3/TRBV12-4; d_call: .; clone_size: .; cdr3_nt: TGTGCCAGCAGTATCCGTAATGAGCAGTTCTTC; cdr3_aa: CASSIRNEQFF
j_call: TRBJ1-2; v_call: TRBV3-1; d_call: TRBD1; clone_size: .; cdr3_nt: TGTGCCAGCAGCCAAGATCAGGGGGCTCGAGGCTACACCTTC; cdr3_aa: CASSQDQGARGYTF
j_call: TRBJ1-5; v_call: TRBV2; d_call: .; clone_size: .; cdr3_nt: TGTGCCAGCACCCCCGGGACACGAGGTCAGCCCCAGCATTTT; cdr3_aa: CASTPGTRGQPQHF
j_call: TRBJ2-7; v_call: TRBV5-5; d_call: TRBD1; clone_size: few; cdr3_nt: TGTGCCAGCAGCTTAGGACAGGGGTTCTCCTACGAGCAGTACTTC; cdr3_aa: CASSLGQGFSYEQYF
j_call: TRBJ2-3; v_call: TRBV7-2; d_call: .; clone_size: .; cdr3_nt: TGTGCCAGCAGGGGGCGGGGAACAGATACGCAGTATTTT; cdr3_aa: CASRGRGTDTQYF
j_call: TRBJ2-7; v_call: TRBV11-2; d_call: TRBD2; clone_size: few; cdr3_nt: TGTGCCAGCAGCTTACTGGCGGGAGTTTACGAGCAGTACTTC; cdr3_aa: CASSLLAGVYEQYF
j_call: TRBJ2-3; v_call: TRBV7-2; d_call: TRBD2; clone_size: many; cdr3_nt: TGTGCCAGCAGCTTAAACGGGGGGATCTCAGATACGCAGTATTTT; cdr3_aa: CASSLNGGISDTQYF
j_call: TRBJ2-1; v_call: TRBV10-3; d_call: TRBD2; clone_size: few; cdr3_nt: TGTGCCATCACTGGCGAAACTAGCGGGAGTAATGAGCAGTTCTTC; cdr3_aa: CAITGETSGSNEQFF
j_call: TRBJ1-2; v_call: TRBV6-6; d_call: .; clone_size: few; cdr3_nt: TGTGCCAGCAGTTACGGGGGGCCTGGTTATGGCTACACCTTC; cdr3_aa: CASSYGGPGYGYTF
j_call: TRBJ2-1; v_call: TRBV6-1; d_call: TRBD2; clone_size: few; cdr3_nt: TGTGCCAGCATGGGGGGAGGGCCGGTAGGGGAGCAGTTCTTC; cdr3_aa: CASMGGGPVGEQFF
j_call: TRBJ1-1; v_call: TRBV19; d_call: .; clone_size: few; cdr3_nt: TGTGCCACTGCGCCCAGTTGGGGCACTGAAGCTTTCTTT; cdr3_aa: CATAPSWGTEAFF
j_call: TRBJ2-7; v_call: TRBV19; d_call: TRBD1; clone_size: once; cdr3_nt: TGTGCCAGTAGTATAGATGGGACAGGGCCGGGCGAGCAGTACTTC; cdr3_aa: CASSIDGTGPGEQYF
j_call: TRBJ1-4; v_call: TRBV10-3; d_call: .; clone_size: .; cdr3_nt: TGTGCCATCAGTGGACAGGCGACTGCAACTAATGAAAAACTGTTTTTT; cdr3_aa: CAISGQATATNEKLFF
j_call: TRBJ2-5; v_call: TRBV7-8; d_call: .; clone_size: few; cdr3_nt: TGTGCCAGCAGCCTTTGGCGGGGCCTACAAGAGACCCAGTACTTC; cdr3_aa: CASSLWRGLQETQYF
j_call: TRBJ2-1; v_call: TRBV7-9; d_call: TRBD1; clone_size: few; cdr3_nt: TGTGCCAGCAGCTTTAGGGGGCGTTGGCTTGAGCAGTTCTTC; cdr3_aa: CASSFRGRWLEQFF
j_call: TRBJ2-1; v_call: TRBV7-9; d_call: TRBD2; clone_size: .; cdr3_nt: TGTGCCAGCAGCCCCTGGGACGGGGGGGAGCAGTTCTTC; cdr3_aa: CASSPWDGGEQFF
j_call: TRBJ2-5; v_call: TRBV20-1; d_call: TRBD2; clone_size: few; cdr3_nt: TGCAGTGCTACCGGGACTAGCGGGGGGGCCAGAGAGACCCAGTACTTC; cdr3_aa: CSATGTSGGARETQYF
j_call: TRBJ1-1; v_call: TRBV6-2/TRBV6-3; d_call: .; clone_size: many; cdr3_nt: TGTGCCAGCAGTTACAGGTGGGGGGCCACGAACACTGAAGCTTTCTTT; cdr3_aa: CASSYRWGATNTEAFF
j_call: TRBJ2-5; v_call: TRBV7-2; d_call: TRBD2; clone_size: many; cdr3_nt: TGTGCCAGCACCGATAGCGGGACCCAAGAGACCCAGTACTTC; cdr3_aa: CASTDSGTQETQYF
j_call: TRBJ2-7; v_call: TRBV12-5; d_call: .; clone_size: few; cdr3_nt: TGTGCTAGTGGCCCGACGGACTACGAGCAGTACTTC; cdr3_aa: CASGPTDYEQYF
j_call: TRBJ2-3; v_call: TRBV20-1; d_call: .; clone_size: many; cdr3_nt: TGCAGTGCATCGGGGGGCCATTCGGATACGCAGTATTTT; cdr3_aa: CSASGGHSDTQYF
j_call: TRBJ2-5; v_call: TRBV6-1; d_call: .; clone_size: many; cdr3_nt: TGTGCCAGCAGTTGGGGGTCGCCCGGCCGGATTGAGACCCAGTACTTC; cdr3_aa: CASSWGSPGRIETQYF
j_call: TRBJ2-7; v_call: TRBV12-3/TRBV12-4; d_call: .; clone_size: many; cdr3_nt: TGTGCCAGCAGTCAAACGCCTCAGGGCGGGTGGCAGTACTTC; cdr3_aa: CASSQTPQGGWQYF
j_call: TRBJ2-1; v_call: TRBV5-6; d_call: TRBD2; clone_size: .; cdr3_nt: TGTGCCAGTACCCGGGGACTAGGACATCCCAATGAGCAGTTCTTC; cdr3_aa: CASTRGLGHPNEQFF
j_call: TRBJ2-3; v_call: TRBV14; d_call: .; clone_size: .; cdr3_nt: TGTGCCAGCAGCCAAGAGACGGGTTACACAGATACGCAGTATTTT; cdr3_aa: CASSQETGYTDTQYF